The 17 T cell receptor beta chains reported below all come from one sample, sequenced in a study of cytomegalovirus exposure and HLA in healthy donors. PCR primers comprised 60 Vbeta and 13 Jbeta primers. Using immunoSEQ multiplex PCR, the repertoire was profiled, and TCRdb retains in-frame clones only, with some absent. Of roughly 200,000 clones listed, roughly 87% are singletons. Material for sequencing was PBMCs. These receptors were obtained from a boy aged 2 to 10 in good health and CMV-seronegative.

The V gene is TRBV5-1, the J gene TRBJ1-2; 7 bases line up with TRBD1. The germline V gene encodes CDR1 SGHRS and CDR2 YFSETQ. CDR3 length: 13 residues. The J segment lost 4 bases and the V segment lost 5 bases, leaving 5 bases of the junction unmatched. In DNA form, the CDR3 reads TGCGCCAGCAGATGGGGGGACAGCTATGGCTACACCTTC. This translates into CASRWGDSYGYTF.

The J gene is TRBJ2-5, the V gene TRBV20-1; D not certain. The germline gives CDR1 DFQATT, CDR2 SNEGSKA (reference sequence). The CDR3 is 9 residues long. The CDR3: CSVGETQYF. The CDR3 nucleotides read TGCAGCGTCGGGGAGACCCAGTACTTC.

This rearrangement joins TRBV6-4 to TRBJ1-3; D is possibly TRBD1 (5 bases). Trimming took 6 bases from V and 0 from J, leaving 9 bases between them. The CDR3 totals 14 residues. Germline loops: CDR1 MRHNA, CDR2 SNTAGT. This CDR3 is CASRTETSGNTIYF. CDR3 coding DNA: TGTGCCAGCAGGACAGAGACCTCTGGAAACACCATATATTTT.

The chain recombines TRBV14 with TRBJ2-7; D is possibly TRBD2 (6 bases). The CDR3 loop spans 19 amino acids. The V end was cut by 4 bases, the J end by 2 bases, with 27 bases between. Germline CDR1 and CDR2: SGHDN and FVKESK. The CDR3 loop reads CASSPSVGGEQHHTYEQYF. DNA for the CDR3: TGTGCCAGCAGCCCTAGTGTGGGGGGAGAGCAGCACCATACCTACGAGCAGTACTTC.

The count of this clone is one. The chain recombines TRBV7-8 with TRBJ2-5; no clear D gene. Per the germline V gene, CDR1 is SGHVS and CDR2 is FQNEAQ. Trimming shortened V by 5 bases and J by 4 bases, and 14 bases separated the two germline ends. This CDR3 region has 14 residues. The CDR3 sequence: CASSLQSLRETQYF. The CDR3 DNA reads as TGTGCCAGCAGCCTTCAATCCCTAAGAGAGACCCAGTACTTC.

This clone was seen more than once but under ten times. The junction and the germline gene differ at one end; a read error may be behind it. This chain connects TRBV6-6 to TRBJ1-1; D is perhaps TRBD1 (5 bases). The CDR3 is 11 residues long. Per germline, CDR1 MNHNY and CDR2 SVGAGI (reference sequence). The CDR3 bases are TGTGCCAGCACGGACGGCAGGGAAGGTTTCTTT. This sequence encodes CASTDGREGFF.

This chain connects TRBV27 to TRBJ1-1; the match to TRBD1 covers 7 bases. The CDR3 length is 15 residues. Looked up from germline, CDR1 is MNHEY and CDR2 is SMNVEV (reference sequence). After removal of 5 bases from V and 1 base from J, the junction contained 7 bases not matched to a gene. CDR3 protein: CASSKGTAQNTEAFF. CDR3 in DNA: TGTGCCAGCAGTAAGGGGACAGCCCAGAACACTGAAGCTTTCTTT.

This CDR3 reads CASRAGLAGGLGETQYF. For the CDR3, the DNA is TGTGCCAGCAGAGCTGGACTAGCGGGGGGCCTAGGGGAGACCCAGTACTTC. The chain employs TRBV28 and TRBJ2-5; 14 bases map to TRBD2. The germline V gene encodes CDR1 MDHEN and CDR2 SYDVKM. The CDR3 contains 17 residues. J lost 5 bases, V lost 6 bases, and 11 bases had no gene match.

The J gene is TRBJ1-2, the V gene TRBV6-5; possibly TRBD1 for D (5 bases). CDR3 length equals 13 residues. The germline V gene encodes CDR1 MNHEY and CDR2 SVGAGI. V gave up 7 bases and J gave up 2 bases, with 11 bases separating them. The CDR3 DNA reads as TGTGCCAGCACAGAGGGGAGGAACTATGGCTACACCTTC. It translates to CASTEGRNYGYTF.

V is TRBV30 and J is TRBJ2-3; a possible D gene is TRBD2 (5 bases). With 4 bases removed from V and 6 bases from J, the gap between germline ends came to 8 bases. This CDR3 is built from 11 residues. Germline CDR1 reads GTSNPN; CDR2 reads SVGIG (reference sequence). The CDR3 here is CAWTGKDTQYF. The CDR3 coding sequence is TGTGCCTGGACGGGGAAGGATACGCAGTATTTT.

The chain combines TRBV28 with TRBJ2-7; 9 bases are a match to TRBD1. V lost 10 bases, J lost 4 bases, and 11 bases stayed unmatched. The length of the CDR3 is 14 residues. CDR1 MDHEN and CDR2 SYDVKM come from the germline V gene. The CDR3 protein is CATHYRGHPYEQYF. The DNA of the CDR3 is TGTGCCACCCATTACAGGGGGCACCCTTACGAGCAGTACTTC.

The V gene is TRBV28, the J gene TRBJ1-2, with TRBD1 matching 9 bases. Germline V gene data show CDR1 as MDHEN and CDR2 as SYDVKM. V lost 1 base, J lost 8 bases, and 2 bases stayed unmatched. CDR3 length equals 13 residues. This CDR3 is CASSLYRGRGYTF. The DNA for the CDR3 is TGTGCCAGCAGTTTATACAGGGGGCGAGGCTACACCTTC.

This clone has only a few counts. V usage is TRBV28 and J usage is TRBJ2-7; D ambiguous. Trimming left V 5 bases short and J 0 bases short, with 14 bases between. The V gene's germline CDR1 is MDHEN and CDR2 SYDVKM. The CDR3 length is 15 residues. CDR3: CASSALSRNSYEQYF. CDR3 in DNA: TGTGCCAGCAGTGCCCTGAGTCGAAACTCCTACGAGCAGTACTTC. The full variable domain, rest sourced from reference TRBV28 and TRBJ2-7, is DVKVTQSSRYLVKRTGEKVFLECVQDMDHENMFWYRQDPGLGLRLIYFSYDVKMKEKGDIPEGYSVSREKKERFSLILESASTNQTSMYLCASSALSRNSYEQYFGPGTRLTVT.

The rearrangement uses TRBV28 and TRBJ2-4; the match to TRBD1 covers 7 bases. Germline V gives CDR1 MDHEN, CDR2 SYDVKM. The CDR3 consists of 17 residues. V dropped 5 bases and J dropped 0; count of bases not matched to a gene: 10. CDR3 in DNA: TGTGCCAGCAGTCCCCCCTTCGGGACAGTAGCCAAAAACATTCAGTACTTC. Its protein product is CASSPPFGTVAKNIQYF. Full variable domain (outside the CDR3, taken from reference TRBV28 and TRBJ2-4): DVKVTQSSRYLVKRTGEKVFLECVQDMDHENMFWYRQDPGLGLRLIYFSYDVKMKEKGDIPEGYSVSREKKERFSLILESASTNQTSMYLCASSPPFGTVAKNIQYFGAGTRLSVL.

The rearrangement joins TRBV27 to TRBJ2-5; D unresolved. Trimming removed 5 bases from V and 13 bases from J, with 14 bases in between. The CDR3 runs 11 residues. The V gene's germline CDR1 is MNHEY and CDR2 SMNVEV (reference sequence). This CDR3 reads CASSGGIRPYF. As DNA, the CDR3 is TGTGCCAGCAGTGGCGGTATCCGGCCGTACTTC.

CDR3 loop: CASSPMDREGGYTF. The CDR3, as DNA: TGTGCCAGCAGTCCTATGGACAGGGAGGGAGGCTACACCTTC. The chain links TRBV28 to TRBJ1-2; 8 bases match TRBD1. The CDR3 contains 14 residues. V was clipped by 5 bases and J by 8 bases; unmatched bases: 10. In germline, CDR1 is MDHEN, CDR2 SYDVKM.

The chain combines TRBV28 with TRBJ1-1, with D tentatively TRBD1 (5 bases). The CDR3 spans 13 residues. In germline, CDR1 is MDHEN, CDR2 SYDVKM. Trimming pared 3 bases from V and 4 bases from J, leaving 9 bases between. The CDR3 loop reads CASSLDTGTEAFF. Here the CDR3 DNA reads TGTGCCAGCAGTTTGGACACAGGCACTGAAGCTTTCTTT.